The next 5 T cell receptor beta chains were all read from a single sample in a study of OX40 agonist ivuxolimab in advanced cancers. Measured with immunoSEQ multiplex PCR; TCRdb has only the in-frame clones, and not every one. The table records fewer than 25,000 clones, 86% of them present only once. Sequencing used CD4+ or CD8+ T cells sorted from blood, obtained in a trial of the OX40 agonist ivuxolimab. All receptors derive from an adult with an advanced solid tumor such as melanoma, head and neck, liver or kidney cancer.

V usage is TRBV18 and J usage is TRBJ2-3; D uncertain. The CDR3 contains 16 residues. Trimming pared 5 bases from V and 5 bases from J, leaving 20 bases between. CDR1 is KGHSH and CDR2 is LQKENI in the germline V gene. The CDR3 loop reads CASSMVGKGNGDTQYF. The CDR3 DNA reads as TGTGCCAGCTCAATGGTAGGAAAGGGCAATGGAGATACGCAGTATTTT.

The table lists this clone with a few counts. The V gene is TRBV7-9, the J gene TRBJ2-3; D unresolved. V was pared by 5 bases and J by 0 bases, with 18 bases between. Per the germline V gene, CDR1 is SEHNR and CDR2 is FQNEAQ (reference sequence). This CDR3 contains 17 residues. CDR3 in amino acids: CASSGRSQVRSTDTQYF. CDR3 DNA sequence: TGTGCCAGCAGCGGCCGAAGCCAGGTTCGAAGCACAGATACGCAGTATTTT.

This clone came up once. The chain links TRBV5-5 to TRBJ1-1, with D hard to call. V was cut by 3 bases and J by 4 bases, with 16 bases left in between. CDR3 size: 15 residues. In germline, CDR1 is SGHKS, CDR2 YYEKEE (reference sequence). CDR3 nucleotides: TGTGCCAGCAGCTCAATGGGAGGAGGGAGCACTGAAGCTTTCTTT. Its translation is CASSSMGGGSTEAFF.

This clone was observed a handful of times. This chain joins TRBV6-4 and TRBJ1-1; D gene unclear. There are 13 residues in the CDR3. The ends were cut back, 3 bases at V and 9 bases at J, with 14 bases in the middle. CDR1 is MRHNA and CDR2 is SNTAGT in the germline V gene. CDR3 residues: CASSESLQTQAFF. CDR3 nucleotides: TGTGCCAGCAGTGAGAGTTTACAGACACAAGCTTTCTTT.

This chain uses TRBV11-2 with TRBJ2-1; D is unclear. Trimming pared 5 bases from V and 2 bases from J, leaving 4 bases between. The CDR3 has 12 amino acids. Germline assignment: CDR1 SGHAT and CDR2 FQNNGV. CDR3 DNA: TGTGCCAGCAGCCCCACCTACAATGAGCAGTTCTTC. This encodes CASSPTYNEQFF.